This T cell receptor (beta chain) was sequenced during a study of regulatory T cells in long-lasting Graves disease. The study's findings and limits: Favored gene segments in persistent disease were TRBV28, TRBJ1-2 and TRBJ2-5.

Time point specified: newly diagnosed GD, antithyroid drugs for less than 3 months. PBMC-derived RNA was used for the TCR library. This clonotype was counted many times. The antigen is undetermined. The CDR3 runs 12 residues. Germline CDR1 and CDR2: SGHRS and YFSETQ. V gave up 0 bases and J gave up 6 bases, with 6 bases separating them. For TCR beta, libraries came from iRepertoire HTBI primers and Arm-PCR of CDR3 regions. TCRdb reprocessed the multiplex PCR reads with MiXCR, giving one entry per CDR3 protein. The sample consists of 450,000 to 500,000 distinct CDR3 sequences, 15% to 20% of them appearing once. These records were also assigned to another study, of T cells in Graves' hyperthyroidism and ophthalmopathy. That work states: TCR CDR3 regions were first amplified by RT-PCR with HTBI primers. In blood, most of the thyroid clonotypes expanded above 0.001 were also present.

This sequence was found in a man aged 35 to 55 with Graves disease. Here the sequenced sample was peripheral blood mononuclear cells (PBMCs), taken at new diagnosis, from a patient treated with antithyroid drugs. The genes are TRBV5-1 and TRBJ1-2; D ambiguous. DNA of the CDR3: TGCGCCAGCAGCTTGGGGCAGCATGGCTACACCTTC. It codes for CASSLGQHGYTF. Full variable domain (remainder filled in from reference TRBV5-1 and TRBJ1-2): KAGVTQTPRYLIKTRGQQVTLSCSPISGHRSVSWYQQTPGQGLQFLFEYFSETQRNKGNFPGRFSGRQFSNSRSEMNVSTLELGDSALYLCASSLGQHGYTFGSGTRLTVV.